One and the same sample provided the 14 T cell receptor beta chains below, sequenced in a study of a mutant IDH1 vaccine in newly diagnosed glioma. Here immunoSEQ multiplex PCR was the method, and the copy in TCRdb shows in-frame clones only, minus some. The sample has 50,000 to 85,000 clones; about 87% are singletons. Antigens for these TCRs are unknown. Time point denoted: week 23, last vaccination. Alongside topical imiquimod, each dose of vaccine comprised 300 ug of mutant IDH1 20-mer peptide. Material: PBMCs, obtained from a glioma patient whose treatment included an IDH1 peptide vaccine. Receptors originate from a man between 18 and 35 years old with glioma.

The J gene is TRBJ1-2, the V gene TRBV19; unclear D gene. This CDR3 is built from 14 residues. V was pared by 9 bases and J by 6 bases, with 20 bases between. CDR1 is LNHDA, CDR2 SQIVND, per germline (reference sequence). The DNA for the CDR3 is TGTGCCAGCCAAAGACTGCGGGAGAGGGATGGCTACACCTTC. Translated: CASQRLRERDGYTF.

As concerns this clone: Its ends do not fully match the called genes, so a read error is possible. The J gene is TRBJ1-5, the V gene TRBV2, with D maybe TRBD1 (5 bases). There are 14 residues in the CDR3. Germline CDR1 reads SNHLY; CDR2 reads FYNNEI. CDR3 bases: TGTGCCAGCAGGGAAGACAGCGTCAATCAGCCCCAGCATTTT. This gives the protein CASREDSVNQPQHF.

The chain uses TRBV11-2 and TRBJ2-7, with TRBD2 identical over 13 bases. The CDR3 runs 15 residues. CDR1 SGHAT and CDR2 FQNNGV come from the germline V gene. The junction had 3 bases not matched to a gene; V was cut back by 5 bases and J by 2 bases. The CDR3 sequence is CASSTGLAGAYEQYF. CDR3 DNA sequence: TGTGCCAGCAGCACCGGACTAGCGGGAGCCTACGAGCAGTACTTC.

This CDR3 is CASSPERGQQETQYF. The CDR3 coding sequence is TGTGCCAGCAGCCCGGAAAGGGGGCAACAAGAGACCCAGTACTTC. The chain couples TRBV9 to TRBJ2-5; 7 bases agree with TRBD1. This CDR3 spans 15 amino acids. The trim removed 4 bases at V and 2 bases at J, leaving 8 bases unmatched. The germline CDR1 and CDR2 sequences are SGDLS and YYNGEE.

The chain is built from TRBV27 and TRBJ2-1, with 14 bases lining up with TRBD2. The CDR3 has 17 residues. Per germline, CDR1 MNHEY and CDR2 SMNVEV (reference sequence). The junction had 2 bases not matched to a gene; V was cut back by 3 bases and J by 1 base. The chain's CDR3 is CASSFRTSGGSYNEQFF. DNA for the CDR3: TGTGCCAGCAGTTTCCGGACTAGCGGGGGGTCCTACAATGAGCAGTTCTTC.

V is TRBV10-3 and J is TRBJ1-1, with TRBD1 identical over 7 bases. V gave up 8 bases and J gave up 3 bases; unmatched junction bases: 15. Germline CDR1 and CDR2: ENHRY and SYGVKD. The CDR3 runs 16 residues. DNA for the CDR3: TGTGCCATCGGAGGAGGGAATCGGACAGGCTACACTGAAGCTTTCTTT. Translating it yields CAIGGGNRTGYTEAFF.

This chain connects TRBV2 to TRBJ1-5; TRBD1 might be the D (6 bases). The V and J ends lost 6 bases and 3 bases respectively, with 12 bases between them. The CDR3 loop spans 14 amino acids. Germline lookup yields CDR1 SNHLY and CDR2 FYNNEI. CDR3 protein: CASRRGQANQPQHF. The CDR3 bases are TGTGCCAGCAGGCGGGGGCAGGCCAATCAGCCCCAGCATTTT.

This clone has just one count. The gene calls are TRBV19 and TRBJ1-2; D is unresolved. This CDR3 has 16 amino acids. Germline CDR1 and CDR2: LNHDA and SQIVND (reference sequence). The ends were cut back, 2 bases at V and 2 bases at J, with 15 bases in the middle. The CDR3 spells CASSITSAERNYGYTF. In DNA, the CDR3 is TGTGCCAGTAGTATAACTTCGGCAGAGCGAAACTATGGCTACACCTTC.

The rearrangement links TRBV7-9 to TRBJ2-2; 9 bases fit TRBD1. This CDR3 contains 15 residues. The germline gives CDR1 SEHNR, CDR2 FQNEAQ (reference sequence). The CDR3 DNA reads TGTGTCGTTGCCGGTTGGACAGGGGTTGGCGGGGAGCTGTTTTTT. The encoded protein is CVVAGWTGVGGELFF.

The gene calls are TRBV10-1 and TRBJ2-3, with a possible D match to TRBD2 (5 bases). The length of the CDR3 is 18 residues. V lost 2 bases to trimming and J lost 1 base, with 19 bases between them. Germline V CDR1 and CDR2: WNHNN, SYGVQD (reference sequence). The CDR3, as DNA: TGCGCCAGCAGTGAGAGAATCCTCATAGCGTCGGGCACAGATACGCAGTATTTT. This sequence encodes CASSERILIASGTDTQYF.

V usage is TRBV5-4 and J usage is TRBJ1-5, with D perhaps TRBD1 (5 bases). This CDR3 has 12 amino acids. V gave up 4 bases and J gave up 11 bases, with 13 bases separating them. Germline CDR1 SGHNT, CDR2 YYREEE (reference sequence). This CDR3 is CASSRQGEAQHF. The CDR3 region has the DNA TGTGCCAGCAGCCGCCAGGGAGAAGCCCAGCATTTT.

J is TRBJ1-4 and V is TRBV7-2; D perhaps matches TRBD1 (5 bases). V dropped 5 bases and J dropped 7 bases, with 26 bases sitting between them. Per the germline V gene, CDR1 is SGHTA and CDR2 is FQGNSA. This CDR3 is built from 18 residues. The CDR3 sequence is CASSLWAGAGAGGEKLFF. The CDR3 region has the DNA TGTGCCAGCAGCCTATGGGCAGGCGCCGGGGCGGGAGGTGAAAAACTGTTTTTT.

Remarks on this clone: One end of the junction is discordant with germline, which a read error may explain. This rearrangement joins TRBV7-3 to TRBJ2-6; D call uncertain. Germline-derived CDR1 and CDR2 are SGHTA and FQGTGA. The CDR3 loop spans 15 amino acids. The CDR3 loop is CASSLTPSGANVLTF. For the CDR3, the DNA is TGTGCCAGCAGCCTAACACCCTCTGGGGCCAACGTCCTGACTTTC.

The gene calls are TRBV21-1 and TRBJ1-1. TRBV21-1 is assigned pseudogene status. The CDR3 has 15 amino acids. CDR3 in amino acids: CASNYLNGPKTEAFF. In nucleotides, the CDR3 is TGTGCCAGCAACTATCTAAACGGGCCTAAGACTGAAGCTTTCTTT.